This entry concerns a single TCR beta chain. What it binds is unknown. Central memory, naive, regulatory and stem cell-like memory CD4+ cells were sorted by CD45RO/CCR7/CD25/CD127/CD95/CD27. Sequencing targeted expressed TCRB transcripts, as all isolated RNA had been reverse transcribed. Using immunoSEQ multiplex PCR, the repertoire was profiled, and TCRdb retains in-frame clones only, with some absent. Among 300,000 or so clones, around an eighth were seen once, and the ten largest hold roughly 0.015%. The sample originates from a study of beta chain features in type 1 diabetes. The germline CDR1 and CDR2 sequences are MNHEY and SMNVEV (reference sequence). This CDR3 is built from 17 residues. Trimming shortened V by 2 bases and J by 2 bases, and 16 bases separated the two germline ends. Study outcomes and limitations: All four CD4+ subsets of Type 1 diabetes patients contained TCRB CDR3s that were moderately but significantly shorter.

Sequencing used naive CD4+ T cells from blood. This clonotype was sampled from a woman aged 18-30 years with type 1 diabetes. The chain is built from TRBV27 and TRBJ2-1, with D possibly being TRBD1 (5 bases). The CDR3, as DNA: TGTGCCAGCAGTTTACGATTTTCCAGGGCGACCTACAATGAGCAGTTCTTC. This gives the protein CASSLRFSRATYNEQFF.